Presented here are 8 T cell receptor beta chains from one specimen sequenced in a study of control samples from healthy donors and cancer patients (dated by TCRdb to about 2020). The method was the immunoSEQ multiplex PCR assay. What TCRdb holds here is the immuneACCESS table cut down to in-frame rearrangements. Part of the clones is not present; checked against another copy, under half of the missing clones reflect an unresolved V gene, and the others are unexplained. The sample data list approximately 120,000 clones, and approximately 90% of these were observed just once. The top ten constitute about 4.2% of the sample. Sample: blood. These receptor sequences come from a human donor in good health. The donor label of this sample is uncertain.

The genes are TRBV28 and TRBJ2-1; no definite D call. Per the germline V gene, CDR1 is MDHEN and CDR2 is SYDVKM. The CDR3 contains 11 residues. The V gene lost 3 bases and the J gene lost 11 bases, with 8 bases spanning the gap. The CDR3 here is CASSLGQKQFF. CDR3 in DNA: TGTGCCAGCAGTTTGGGCCAGAAGCAGTTCTTC.

The chain joins TRBV5-6 to TRBJ2-7, with D tentatively TRBD1 (6 bases). The CDR3 runs 11 residues. Germline CDR1 is SGHDT and CDR2 is YYEEEE. Trimming removed 9 bases from V and 2 bases from J, with 9 bases in between. CDR3 sequence (DNA): TGTGCCACCGGGACAACCTACGAGCAGTACTTC. It encodes CATGTTYEQYF.

The genes are TRBV2 and TRBJ2-3; 11 bases match TRBD2. The CDR3 runs 18 residues. Germline-derived CDR1 and CDR2 are SNHLY and FYNNEI. V shed 6 bases and J 2 bases; nucleotides not matched to a gene: 13. Here the CDR3 DNA reads TGTGCCAGCAGCCGAACTGAGGTAGCGGGGGGGAACACAGATACGCAGTATTTT. It yields the protein CASSRTEVAGGNTDTQYF.

The J gene is TRBJ1-1, the V gene TRBV6-6, with a weak D call TRBD1 (5 bases). The CDR3 loop spans 15 amino acids. V lost 2 bases and J lost 3, with 13 bases in between. Germline V CDR1 and CDR2: MNHNY, SVGAGI (reference sequence). CDR3 sequence (DNA): TGTGCCAGCAGTTACCAGGGCCCTCCGGACACTGAAGCTTTCTTT. Protein sequence: CASSYQGPPDTEAFF.

This rearrangement joins TRBV23-1 to TRBJ2-3; TRBD1 matches 8 bases. TRBV23-1 is an ORF, with its function uncertain. V lost 11 bases to trimming and J lost 2 bases; unmatched junction nucleotides: 9. This CDR3 comprises 14 residues. This CDR3 reads CALRTGLSTDTQYF. As DNA, the CDR3 is TGCGCCTTAAGGACAGGGCTTTCCACAGATACGCAGTATTTT.

This chain links TRBV27 with TRBJ2-7, with no clear D. CDR3 length: 13 amino acids. V was trimmed by 6 bases and J by 2 bases, leaving 11 bases between them. Germline values: CDR1 MNHEY, CDR2 SMNVEV (reference sequence). CDR3 sequence: CASSHAVAYEQYF. The DNA for the CDR3 is TGTGCCAGCAGCCACGCAGTGGCCTACGAGCAGTACTTC.

The chain combines TRBV14 with TRBJ2-3, with 8 bases lining up with TRBD2. Germline CDR1 and CDR2: SGHDN and FVKESK. V gave up 2 bases and J gave up 3 bases; unmatched junction bases: 7. CDR3 size: 16 residues. The CDR3 loop is CASSQPFGGGTDTQYF. CDR3 DNA: TGTGCCAGCAGCCAACCCTTCGGGGGGGGGACAGATACGCAGTATTTT.

V is TRBV29-1 and J is TRBJ2-3; 7 bases align to TRBD2. Trimming cost V 6 bases and J 6 bases; bases outside gene matches: 0. CDR1 and CDR2 (germline): SQVTM, ANQGSEA. The CDR3 sequence is 10 residues long. CDR3 DNA: TGCAGCGTGGGGGGGGATACGCAGTATTTT. This encodes CSVGGDTQYF.